A selection of T cell receptor beta chains follows, all from one sample in a study of T cells in Graves' hyperthyroidism and ophthalmopathy. TCRdb passed the multiplex PCR reads through MiXCR, listing each CDR3 protein once. The data contain roughly 700,000 distinct CDR3 sequences, roughly 17% of them seen just once; the ten biggest clones take up around 16%. The sequencing sample was made of blood. Receptors were obtained from a man aged 50-60 years with Graves' hyperthyroidism. The CDR3 runs from the conserved cysteine through the conserved F or W. The D gene is left open where the match is weak. The listing skips clone size in some rows; elsewhere it reads once, few, many or a size class.

TRBJ2-1,TRBV7-8,many,TRBD2,CASSRRLQRETQFF,TGTGCCAGCAGCAGAAGATTGCAGCGGGAGACGCAGTTCTTC
TRBJ2-1,TRBV27,many,.,CASSLGVGYNEQSF,TGTGCCAGCAGTTTAGGGGTGGGCTACAATGAGCAGTCCTTC
TRBJ1-4,TRBV12-3/TRBV12-4,many,.,CASSLPVSSEKLFF,TGTGCCAGCAGTTTACCAGTAAGCAGTGAAAAACTGTTTTTT
TRBJ2-1,TRBV14,.,.,CASSRRTNYNEQFF,TGTGCCAGCAGCCGCCGGACGAATTACAATGAGCAGTTCTTC
TRBJ2-1,TRBV28,many,TRBD2,CASIIAGENYNEQFF,TGTGCCAGCATTATAGCGGGGGAGAACTACAATGAGCAGTTCTTC
TRBJ2-7,TRBV28,.,.,CANSYPDRTYEQYF,TGTGCCAACAGTTATCCGGACAGAACCTACGAGCAGTACTTC
TRBJ2-1,TRBV5-1,.,TRBD2,CASSWVLAGEGEQFF,TGCGCCAGCAGCTGGGTACTAGCGGGAGAGGGTGAGCAGTTCTTC
TRBJ2-6,TRBV9,many,TRBD1,CASSRDSHYSGANVLTF,TGTGCCAGCAGTCGGGACAGCCACTACTCTGGGGCCAACGTCCTGACTTTC
TRBJ2-7,TRBV12-3/TRBV12-4,many,TRBD1,CASSSGTGVTYEQYF,TGTGCCAGCAGTTCCGGGACAGGTGTTACCTACGAGCAGTACTTC
TRBJ2-5,TRBV6-2/TRBV6-3,many,.,CASSYFSGQETQYF,TGTGCCAGCAGTTACTTTAGCGGCCAAGAGACCCAGTACTTC
TRBJ2-2,TRBV7-3,few,TRBD1,CASSMTGGGTGELFF,TGTGCCAGCAGCATGACAGGGGGGGGCACCGGGGAGCTGTTTTTT
TRBJ2-7,TRBV20-1,.,TRBD2,CSARTPGTSPYEQYF,TGCAGTGCTAGAACTCCCGGGACTAGCCCCTACGAGCAGTACTTC
TRBJ2-2,TRBV18,.,.,CASSPIEQGPNTGELFF,TGTGCCAGCTCACCAATTGAGCAGGGTCCAAACACCGGGGAGCTGTTTTTT
TRBJ2-1,TRBV2,.,TRBD2,CASNPLAETNEQFF,TGTGCCAGCAATCCACTAGCGGAGACGAATGAGCAGTTCTTC
TRBJ2-1,TRBV10-2,many,.,CASSETSSYNEQFF,TGCGCCAGCAGTGAAACGAGCTCCTACAATGAGCAGTTCTTC
TRBJ1-1,TRBV12-3/TRBV12-4,many,.,CASSLSGSTEAFF,TGTGCCAGCAGTTTATCAGGGTCTACTGAAGCTTTCTTT
TRBJ1-1,TRBV6-1,.,.,CASVNGDEAFF,TGTGCCAGCGTCAATGGGGATGAAGCTTTCTTT
TRBJ2-5,TRBV5-1,many,TRBD2,CASSSRISGAQETQYF,TGCGCCAGCAGCTCACGAATTAGCGGGGCCCAAGAGACCCAGTACTTC
TRBJ2-7,TRBV7-2,many,TRBD2,CASSSFLLAGGAYEQYF,TGTGCCAGCAGCTCCTTCTTACTAGCGGGAGGGGCCTACGAGCAGTACTTC
TRBJ2-3,TRBV2,.,TRBD2,CASSEGLAASTDTQYF,TGTGCCAGCAGCGAGGGACTAGCGGCTAGCACAGATACGCAGTATTTT
TRBJ2-1,TRBV28,many,TRBD2,CASRNSAGGPSNEQFF,TGTGCCAGCAGGAACTCAGCGGGAGGGCCTTCGAATGAGCAGTTCTTC
TRBJ2-7,TRBV19,few,.,CASSISEFRTTSSYEQYF,TGTGCCAGTAGTATCTCGGAATTCAGGACTACGAGCTCCTACGAGCAGTACTTC
TRBJ1-1,TRBV5-1,.,.,CASSLLTGPEREAFF,TGCGCCAGCAGCTTGCTGACAGGCCCCGAAAGGGAAGCTTTCTTT
TRBJ2-3,TRBV5-1,many,.,CASSSDADTQYF,TGCGCCAGCAGCAGCGACGCAGATACGCAGTATTTT
TRBJ1-5,TRBV4-2,.,.,CASSRQDYRNSNQPQHF,TGTGCCAGCAGCCGGCAGGATTACCGGAATAGCAATCAGCCCCAGCATTTT
TRBJ1-3,TRBV3-1,few,.,CASSSTDSGNTIYF,TGTGCCAGCAGCTCTACAGATTCTGGAAACACCATATATTTT
TRBJ2-4,TRBV30,.,.,CAWGGSAKNIQYF,TGTGCCTGGGGAGGATCAGCCAAAAACATTCAGTACTTC
TRBJ1-2,TRBV7-9,few,TRBD1,CASSPRDSRYGYTF,TGTGCCAGCAGCCCTCGGGACAGCCGCTATGGCTACACCTTC
TRBJ2-1,TRBV7-2,.,TRBD2,CASSPRGLAGAMREQFF,TGTGCCAGCAGCCCTAGAGGACTAGCGGGAGCAATGAGGGAGCAGTTCTTC
TRBJ2-2,TRBV5-1,few,TRBD2,CASSLLGGLAANTGELFF,TGCGCCAGCAGCCTCCTTGGGGGACTAGCGGCGAACACCGGGGAGCTGTTTTTT
TRBJ2-1,TRBV7-3,few,TRBD2,CASSPPAGGNEQFF,TGTGCCAGCAGCCCTCCCGCGGGGGGAAATGAGCAGTTCTTC
TRBJ2-3,TRBV20-1,few,.,CSARRDRLYF,TGCAGTGCTAGGCGCGACAGGCTGTATTTT
TRBJ1-5,TRBV20-1,many,.,CSASGDHNQPQHF,TGCAGTGCTAGCGGGGATCACAATCAGCCCCAGCATTTT
TRBJ1-4,TRBV4-3,.,.,CASSQEVLTANEKLFF,TGCGCCAGCAGCCAAGAGGTGTTGACGGCTAATGAAAAACTGTTTTTT
TRBJ2-2,TRBV5-1,many,.,CASSGLGTLQSGNTGELFF,TGCGCCAGCAGCGGACTTGGGACTCTCCAAAGTGGGAACACCGGGGAGCTGTTTTTT
TRBJ2-7,TRBV3-1,.,TRBD2,CASSQSGLAGGEQYF,TGTGCCAGCAGCCAATCGGGACTAGCGGGAGGGGAGCAGTACTTC
TRBJ2-2,TRBV2,many,.,CAVPGLLNTGELFF,TGTGCCGTACCGGGACTTCTGAACACCGGGGAGCTGTTTTTT
TRBJ2-7,TRBV28,.,.,CASGSGTAGGEQYF,TGTGCCAGCGGATCCGGGACCGCCGGCGGCGAGCAGTACTTC
TRBJ2-1,TRBV30,few,TRBD2,CAWQPGTSGPYNEQFF,TGTGCCTGGCAGCCCGGGACTAGCGGGCCCTACAATGAGCAGTTCTTC
TRBJ2-1,TRBV7-2,many,TRBD2,CALGGTSGRYNEQFF,TGTGCCCTCGGGGGCACTAGCGGGAGGTACAATGAGCAGTTCTTC
TRBJ2-1,TRBV5-1,few,TRBD2,CASSLGLAGGPWLIKQFF,TGCGCCAGCAGCTTGGGATTAGCGGGAGGTCCCTGGCTTATAAAGCAGTTCTTC
TRBJ2-2,TRBV5-5,.,.,CASSRLRGEGGELFF,TGTGCCAGCAGCCGTCTCAGGGGTGAGGGCGGGGAGCTGTTTTTT